This passage covers 3 T cell receptor beta chains from one sample sequenced in a study of blood T cell repertoires in COVID-19. Using immunoSEQ multiplex PCR, the repertoire was profiled, and TCRdb retains in-frame clones only, with some absent. Altogether fewer than 95,000 clones are present, roughly 90% being singletons, with the ten largest covering about 25%. The material sequenced was peripheral blood. These receptors were obtained from a man aged 50 or older with active or convalescent COVID-19.

This rearrangement joins TRBV21-1 to TRBJ1-3. TRBV21-1 is a documented pseudogene. CDR3 size: 18 residues. This CDR3 reads CASSKNKRGREKGNTIYF. The CDR3 DNA sequence: TGTGCCAGCAGCAAAAATAAGCGGGGCAGGGAGAAAGGAAACACCATATATTTT.

The rearrangement joins TRBV6-1 to TRBJ1-5; D gene unclear. V lost 8 bases, J lost 0 bases, and 8 bases lay in between. The CDR3 contains 13 residues. Germline V gene sequence: CDR1 MNHNS, CDR2 SASEGT. The CDR3, as DNA: TGTGCCAGCCAGGTCTATAGCAATCAGCCCCAGCATTTT. Translation gives CASQVYSNQPQHF.

The chain uses TRBV6-6 and TRBJ2-5; 8 nucleotides match TRBD2. Germline V lookup: CDR1 MNHNY, CDR2 SVGAGI (reference sequence). V lost 2 bases and J lost 5; bases outside the gene matches: 4. This CDR3 region has 14 residues. As DNA, the CDR3 is TGTGCCAGCAGTTACCGGGGGGGAGGGGAGACCCAGTACTTC. This sequence encodes CASSYRGGGETQYF.